This T cell receptor (beta chain) was obtained from a study of blood T cells in healthy people across ages. Germline V gene lookup returns CDR1 MNHEY and CDR2 SMNVEV (reference sequence). This CDR3 has 14 residues. Trimming took 2 bases from V and 5 from J, leaving 12 bases between them. This clonotype has a count of ten or more. Primers used in a second PCR of about 6 to 11 cycles were a sample-barcoded 5' primer and a J-beta primer mix. TCRdb independently ran MiXCR on the 5' RACE reads; one entry per CDR3 protein. This repertoire shows roughly 1,500,000 distinct CDR3 sequences, 40% to 50% found once; its top ten account for 7.9%.

The source is a woman between 18 and 29 years old in good health. Material: blood. The chain joins TRBV27 to TRBJ2-5; maybe TRBD1 (5 bases). CDR3 DNA sequence: TGTGCCAGCAGTTTAGGTGGTGGGGCGGAGACCCAGTACTTC. Residues: CASSLGGGAETQYF.